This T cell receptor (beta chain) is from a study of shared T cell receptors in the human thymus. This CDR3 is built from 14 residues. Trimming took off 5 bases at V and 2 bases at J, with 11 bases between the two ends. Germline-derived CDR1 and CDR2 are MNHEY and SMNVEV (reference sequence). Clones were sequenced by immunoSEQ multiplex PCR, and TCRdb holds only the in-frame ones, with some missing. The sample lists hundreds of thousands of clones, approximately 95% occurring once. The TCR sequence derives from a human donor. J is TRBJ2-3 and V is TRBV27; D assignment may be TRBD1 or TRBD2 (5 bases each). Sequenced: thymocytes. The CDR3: CASSRDHDTDTQYF. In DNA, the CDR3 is TGTGCCAGCAGTCGGGACCACGACACAGATACGCAGTATTTT.